The clone carrying this TCR beta chain was picked up one time. This entry belongs to a study of cytomegalovirus exposure and HLA in healthy donors. Primers: 60 Vbeta forward and 13 Jbeta reverse. Profiled with immunoSEQ multiplex PCR; TCRdb holds only in-frame clones, not every one. The sample yields about 86,000 clones, 70% to 80% seen once. The germline V gene has CDR1 LNHDA and CDR2 SQIVND (reference sequence). V shed 5 bases and J shed 6 bases, with 6 bases lying between them. This CDR3 contains 11 residues. The sequence derives from a woman in her 40s in good health and CMV-seropositive. The sequenced material came from PBMCs. The J gene is TRBJ2-3, the V gene TRBV19; no clear D. The CDR3 DNA reads as TGTGCCAGTAGTGACTGGGATACGCAGTATTTT. It is translated as CASSDWDTQYF.